This T cell receptor (beta chain) came from a study of spatial heterogeneity in lung cancer. Overall study results and limits: The study found ubiquitous expanded tumor TCRs in blood more at resection than follow-up.

TCR cDNA molecules were tagged individually, and each one carried a unique molecular identifier. TCRdb passed the 5' RACE reads through MiXCR, listing each CDR3 protein once. The sample yields about 23,000 distinct CDR3 sequences, around 4.7% seen once. As to time point: sample taken at primary tumor resection. Sequencing was performed on whole RNA extracted from tumor and nontumor lung tissue, or from frozen PBMC, and the material was left unsorted. The table lists this clonotype with many counts. Its target is not known. The CDR3 has 14 amino acids. V was trimmed by 1 base and J by 2 bases, leaving 6 bases between them. CDR1 LGHDT and CDR2 YNNKEL come from the germline V gene (reference sequence).

Specimen: PBMCs, collected at surgery. The V and J genes are TRBV3-1 and TRBJ1-3; weak D call: TRBD1 (5 bases). This TCR was recovered from a male donor with early-stage non-small cell lung cancer. CDR3 DNA sequence: TGTGCCAGCAGCCAAGTACAGGCTGGAAACACCATATATTTT. Protein sequence: CASSQVQAGNTIYF.